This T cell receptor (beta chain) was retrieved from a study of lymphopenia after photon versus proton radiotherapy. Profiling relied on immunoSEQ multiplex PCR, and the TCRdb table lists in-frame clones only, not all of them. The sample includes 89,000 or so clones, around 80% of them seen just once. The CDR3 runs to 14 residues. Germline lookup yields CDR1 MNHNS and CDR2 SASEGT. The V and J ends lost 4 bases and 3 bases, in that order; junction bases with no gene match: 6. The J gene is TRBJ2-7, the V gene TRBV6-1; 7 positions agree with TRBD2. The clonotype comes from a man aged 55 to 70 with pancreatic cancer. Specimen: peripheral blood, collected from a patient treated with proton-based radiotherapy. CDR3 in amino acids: CASSASGGIYEQYF. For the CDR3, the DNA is TGTGCCAGCAGTGCCTCGGGGGGAATCTACGAGCAGTACTTC.